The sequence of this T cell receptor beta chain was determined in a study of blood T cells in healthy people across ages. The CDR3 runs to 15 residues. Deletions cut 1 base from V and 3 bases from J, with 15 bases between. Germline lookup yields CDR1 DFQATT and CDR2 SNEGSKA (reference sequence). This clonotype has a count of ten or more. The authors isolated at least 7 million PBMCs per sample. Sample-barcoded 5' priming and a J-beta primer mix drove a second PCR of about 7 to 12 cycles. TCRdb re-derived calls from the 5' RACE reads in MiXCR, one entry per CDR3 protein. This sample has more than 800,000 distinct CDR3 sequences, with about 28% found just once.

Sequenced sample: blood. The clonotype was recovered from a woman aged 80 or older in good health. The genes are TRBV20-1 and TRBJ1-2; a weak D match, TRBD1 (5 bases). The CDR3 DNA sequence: TGCAGTGCTAGAGTCGGAAGGGGCTGGGACTATGGCTACACCTTC. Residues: CSARVGRGWDYGYTF.